This TCR beta chain stems from a study of blood T cell repertoires in COVID-19. Whole-study context: Samples came from the United States, Italy and Spain, spanning acute and convalescent COVID-19.

The cohort comprised adults aged roughly 18 to 100 years residing in 20 to 30 US areas. Repertoires were generated with immunoSEQ multiplex PCR, while TCRdb's copy carries only in-frame clones and drops some. The data show 200,000 to 250,000 clones, about 86% seen once. The V segment lost 4 bases and the J segment 2 bases; nucleotides outside the gene matches: 12. Germline assignment: CDR1 KGHDR and CDR2 SFDVKD. The CDR3 covers 18 residues. The source of this sequence is a woman aged 40-49 years with acute COVID-19. Specimen: PBMCs or T cells enriched from blood (not recorded which). The J gene is TRBJ2-5, the V gene TRBV24-1, with TRBD2 matching 10 bases. CDR3 residues: CATSEGTSEPLLQETQYF. CDR3 nucleotide sequence: TGTGCCACCAGTGAGGGGACTAGCGAACCCTTACTGCAAGAGACCCAGTACTTC.